The entry below gives a single T cell receptor (beta chain) sequence along with its context. The data stem from a study of blood T cell repertoires in COVID-19. In the study overall: COVID-19 samples, acute and convalescent, were from the United States, Italy and Spain. In each case, the material was cDNA or gDNA derived from T cells, B-cell-depleted T cells, or PBMCs.

Original methodology: Amplification of reference gene primers provided the estimated nucleated cell counts. The assay was immunoSEQ multiplex PCR, and TCRdb's table has in-frame clones only and misses some. V and J calls and clone size are as listed in that table; D and trimming were resolved from the DNA. Here the sample spans approximately 260,000 clones, 70% to 90% being singletons. The TCR originated in a woman between 65 and 79 years old with acute or convalescent COVID-19. Input material: peripheral blood.

The DNA for the CDR3 is TGTGCCAGCAGTGAAGCGGACAGGAACCAGCCCCAGCATTTT. It is translated as CASSEADRNQPQHF. This chain links TRBV6-1 with TRBJ1-5, with 7 bases fitting TRBD1. The CDR3 consists of 14 residues. Trimming removed 0 bases from V and 7 bases from J; junction bases left unmatched: 3. Germline V lookup: CDR1 MNHNS, CDR2 SASEGT.